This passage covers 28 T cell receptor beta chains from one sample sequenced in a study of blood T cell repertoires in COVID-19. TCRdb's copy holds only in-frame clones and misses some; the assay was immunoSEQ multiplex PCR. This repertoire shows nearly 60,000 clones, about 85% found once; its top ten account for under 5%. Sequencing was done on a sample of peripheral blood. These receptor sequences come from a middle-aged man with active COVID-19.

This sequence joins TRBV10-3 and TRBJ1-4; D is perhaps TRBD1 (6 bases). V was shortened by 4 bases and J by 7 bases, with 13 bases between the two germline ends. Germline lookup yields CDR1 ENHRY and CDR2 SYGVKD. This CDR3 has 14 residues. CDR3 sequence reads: CAISGGQPGEKLFF. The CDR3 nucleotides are TGTGCCATCAGTGGAGGACAGCCCGGTGAAAAACTGTTTTTT.

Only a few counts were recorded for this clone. CDR3 nucleotides: TGTGCCAGCACCGGCCCGGGAGGGCTCTTTAACGGGGAGCTGTTTTTT. It encodes CASTGPGGLFNGELFF. The rearrangement uses TRBV11-2 and TRBJ2-2; 8 bases line up with TRBD2. Germline V lookup: CDR1 SGHAT, CDR2 FQNNGV. Trimming took 7 bases from V and 7 from J; bases not matched to a gene: 14. The CDR3 contains 16 residues.

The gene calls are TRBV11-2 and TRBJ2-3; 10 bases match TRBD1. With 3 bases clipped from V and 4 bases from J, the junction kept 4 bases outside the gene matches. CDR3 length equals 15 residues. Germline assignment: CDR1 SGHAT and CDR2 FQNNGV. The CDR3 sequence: CASSFSGQGADTQYF. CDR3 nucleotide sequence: TGTGCCAGCAGCTTTTCAGGACAGGGGGCAGATACGCAGTATTTT.

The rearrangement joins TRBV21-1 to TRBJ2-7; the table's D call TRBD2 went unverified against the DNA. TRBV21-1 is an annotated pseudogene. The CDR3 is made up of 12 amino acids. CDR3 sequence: CASSERAYEQYF. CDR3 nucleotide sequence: TGTGCCAGCAGCGAGCGGGCCTACGAGCAGTACTTC.

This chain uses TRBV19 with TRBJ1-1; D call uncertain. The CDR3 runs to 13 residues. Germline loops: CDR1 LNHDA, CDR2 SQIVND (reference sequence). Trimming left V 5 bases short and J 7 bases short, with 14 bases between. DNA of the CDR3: TGTGCCAGTAGTCTACGGCCAGGAGGTGAAGCTTTCTTT. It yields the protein CASSLRPGGEAFF. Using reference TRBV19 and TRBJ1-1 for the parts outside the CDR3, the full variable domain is DGGITQSPKYLFRKEGQNVTLSCEQNLNHDAMYWYRQDPGQGLRLIYYSQIVNDFQKGDIAEGYSVSREKKESFPLTVTSAQKNPTAFYLCASSLRPGGEAFFGQGTRLTVV.

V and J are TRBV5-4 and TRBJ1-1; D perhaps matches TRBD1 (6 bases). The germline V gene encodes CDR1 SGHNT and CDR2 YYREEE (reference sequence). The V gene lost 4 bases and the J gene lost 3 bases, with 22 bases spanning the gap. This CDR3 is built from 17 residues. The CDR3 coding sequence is TGTGCCAGCAGCCGATGGTTGGGGGGGCGGAGGGACACTGAAGCTTTCTTT. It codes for CASSRWLGGRRDTEAFF. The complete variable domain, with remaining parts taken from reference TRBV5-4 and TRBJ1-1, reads ETGVTQSPTHLIKTRGQQVTLRCSSQSGHNTVSWYQQALGQGPQFIFQYYREEENGRGNFPPRFSGLQFPNYSSELNVNALELDDSALYLCASSRWLGGRRDTEAFFGQGTRLTVV.

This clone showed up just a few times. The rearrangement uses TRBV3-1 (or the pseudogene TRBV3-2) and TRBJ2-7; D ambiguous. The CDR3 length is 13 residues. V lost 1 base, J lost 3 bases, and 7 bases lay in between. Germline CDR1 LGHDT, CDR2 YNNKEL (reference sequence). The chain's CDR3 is CASSQGAIYEQYF. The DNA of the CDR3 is TGTGCCAGCAGCCAAGGGGCTATCTACGAGCAGTACTTC.

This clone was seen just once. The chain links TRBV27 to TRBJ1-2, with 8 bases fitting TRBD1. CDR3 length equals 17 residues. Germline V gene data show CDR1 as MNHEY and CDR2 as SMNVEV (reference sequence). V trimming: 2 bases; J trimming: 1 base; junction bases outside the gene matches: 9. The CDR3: CASSLNYRGSDNYGYTF. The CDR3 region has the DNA TGTGCCAGCAGTTTAAATTACAGGGGGTCCGATAACTATGGCTACACCTTC.

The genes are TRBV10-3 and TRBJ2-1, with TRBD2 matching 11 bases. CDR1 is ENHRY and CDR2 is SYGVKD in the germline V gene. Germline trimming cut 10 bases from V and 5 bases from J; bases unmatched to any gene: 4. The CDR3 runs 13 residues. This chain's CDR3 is CATKGLADNEQFF. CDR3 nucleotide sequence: TGTGCCACCAAGGGACTAGCGGACAATGAGCAGTTCTTC.

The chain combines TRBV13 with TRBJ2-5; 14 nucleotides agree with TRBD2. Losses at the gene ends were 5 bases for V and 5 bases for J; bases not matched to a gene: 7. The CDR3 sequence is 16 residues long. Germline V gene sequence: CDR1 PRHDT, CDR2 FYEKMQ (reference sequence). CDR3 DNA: TGTGCCAGCAGCCTCGGGACTAGCGGGAGAGGGGAGACCCAGTACTTC. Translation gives CASSLGTSGRGETQYF.

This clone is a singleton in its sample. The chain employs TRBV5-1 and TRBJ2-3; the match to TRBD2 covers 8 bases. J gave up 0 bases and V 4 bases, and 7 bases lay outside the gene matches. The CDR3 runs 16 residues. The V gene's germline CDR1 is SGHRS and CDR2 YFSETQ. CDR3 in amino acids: CASSATSAPSTDTQYF. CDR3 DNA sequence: TGCGCCAGCAGCGCGACTAGCGCCCCGAGCACAGATACGCAGTATTTT.

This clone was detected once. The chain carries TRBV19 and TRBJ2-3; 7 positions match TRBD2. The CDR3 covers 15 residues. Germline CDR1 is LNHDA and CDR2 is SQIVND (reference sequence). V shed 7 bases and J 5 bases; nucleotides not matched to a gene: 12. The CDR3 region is CASNGEAGERDTQYF. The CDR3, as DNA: TGTGCCAGTAACGGGGAGGCGGGAGAGAGAGATACGCAGTATTTT.

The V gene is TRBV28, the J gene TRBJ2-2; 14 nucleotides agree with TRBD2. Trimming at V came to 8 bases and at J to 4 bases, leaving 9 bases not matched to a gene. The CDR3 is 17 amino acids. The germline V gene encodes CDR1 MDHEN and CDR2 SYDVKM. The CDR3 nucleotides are TGTGCCAGCGACGGGACTAGCGGGAGTTCGGGCACCGGGGAGCTGTTTTTT. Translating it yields CASDGTSGSSGTGELFF.

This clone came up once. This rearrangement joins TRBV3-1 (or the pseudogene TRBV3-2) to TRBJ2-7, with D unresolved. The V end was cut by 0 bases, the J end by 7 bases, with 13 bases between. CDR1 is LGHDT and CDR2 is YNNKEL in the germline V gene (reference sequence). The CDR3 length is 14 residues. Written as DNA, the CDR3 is TGTGCCAGCAGCCAAGATAGTGGTCTACGGGAGCAGTACTTC. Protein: CASSQDSGLREQYF.

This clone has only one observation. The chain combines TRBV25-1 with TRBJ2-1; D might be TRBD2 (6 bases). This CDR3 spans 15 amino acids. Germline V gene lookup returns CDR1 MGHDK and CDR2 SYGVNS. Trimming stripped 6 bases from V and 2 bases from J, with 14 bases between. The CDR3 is CASRSGTSTYNEQFF. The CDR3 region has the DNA TGTGCCAGCAGGTCCGGGACTTCCACCTACAATGAGCAGTTCTTC.

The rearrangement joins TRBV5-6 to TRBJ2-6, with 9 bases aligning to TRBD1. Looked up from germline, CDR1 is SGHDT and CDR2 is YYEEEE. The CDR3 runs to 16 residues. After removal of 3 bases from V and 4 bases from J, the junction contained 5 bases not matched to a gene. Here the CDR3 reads CASSSQGAQGANVLTF. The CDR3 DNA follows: TGTGCCAGCAGCTCACAGGGGGCGCAGGGGGCCAACGTCCTGACTTTC.

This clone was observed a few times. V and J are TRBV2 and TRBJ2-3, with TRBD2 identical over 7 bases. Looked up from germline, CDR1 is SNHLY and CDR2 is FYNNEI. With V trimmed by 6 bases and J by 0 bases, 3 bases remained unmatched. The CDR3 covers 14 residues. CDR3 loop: CASRRRESTDTQYF. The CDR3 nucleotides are TGTGCCAGCAGAAGGCGGGAGAGCACAGATACGCAGTATTTT.

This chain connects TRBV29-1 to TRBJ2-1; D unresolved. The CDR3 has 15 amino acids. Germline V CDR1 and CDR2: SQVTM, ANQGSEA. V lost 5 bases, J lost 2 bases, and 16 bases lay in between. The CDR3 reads CSVLLQTRPYNEQFF. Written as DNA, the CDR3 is TGCAGCGTTCTTCTCCAGACTCGTCCCTACAATGAGCAGTTCTTC.

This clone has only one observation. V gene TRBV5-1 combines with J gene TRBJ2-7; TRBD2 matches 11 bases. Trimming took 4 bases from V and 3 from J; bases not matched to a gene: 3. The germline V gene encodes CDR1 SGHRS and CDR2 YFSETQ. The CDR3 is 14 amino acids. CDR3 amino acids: CASSPGLADYEQYF. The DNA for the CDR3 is TGCGCCAGCAGCCCGGGACTAGCGGACTACGAGCAGTACTTC.

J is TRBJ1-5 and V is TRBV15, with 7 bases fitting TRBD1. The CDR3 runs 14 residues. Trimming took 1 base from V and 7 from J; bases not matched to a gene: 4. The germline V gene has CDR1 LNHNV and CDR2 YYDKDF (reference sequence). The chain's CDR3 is CATSRGQGSQPQHF. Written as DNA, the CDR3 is TGTGCCACCAGCAGAGGACAGGGTTCGCAGCCCCAGCATTTT.

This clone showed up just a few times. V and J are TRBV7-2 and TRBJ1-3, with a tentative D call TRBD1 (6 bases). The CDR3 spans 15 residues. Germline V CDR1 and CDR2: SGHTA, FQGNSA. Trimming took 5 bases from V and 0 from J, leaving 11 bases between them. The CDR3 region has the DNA TGTGCCAGCAGCCCCCACAGGGACTCTGGAAACACCATATATTTT. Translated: CASSPHRDSGNTIYF. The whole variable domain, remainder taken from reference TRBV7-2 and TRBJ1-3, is GAGVSQSPSNKVTEKGKDVELRCDPISGHTALYWYRQSLGQGLEFLIYFQGNSAPDKSGLPSDRFSAERTGGSVSTLTIQRTQQEDSAVYLCASSPHRDSGNTIYFGEGSWLTVV.

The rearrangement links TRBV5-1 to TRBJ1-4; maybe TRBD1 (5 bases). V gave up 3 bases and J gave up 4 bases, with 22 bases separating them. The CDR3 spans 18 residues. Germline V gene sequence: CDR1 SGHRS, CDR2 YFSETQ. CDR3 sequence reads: CASSSVGQFPAVNEKLFF. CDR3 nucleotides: TGCGCCAGCAGCTCGGTGGGGCAGTTCCCCGCCGTTAATGAAAAACTGTTTTTT. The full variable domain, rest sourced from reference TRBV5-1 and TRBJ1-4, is KAGVTQTPRYLIKTRGQQVTLSCSPISGHRSVSWYQQTPGQGLQFLFEYFSETQRNKGNFPGRFSGRQFSNSRSEMNVSTLELGDSALYLCASSSVGQFPAVNEKLFFGSGTQLSVL.

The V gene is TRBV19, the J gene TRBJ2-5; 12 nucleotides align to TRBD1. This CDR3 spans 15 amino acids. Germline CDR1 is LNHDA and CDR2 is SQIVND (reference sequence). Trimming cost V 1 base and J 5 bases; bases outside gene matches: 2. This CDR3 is CASSIVGQGAETQYF. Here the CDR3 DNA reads TGTGCCAGTAGTATAGTGGGACAGGGGGCTGAGACCCAGTACTTC.

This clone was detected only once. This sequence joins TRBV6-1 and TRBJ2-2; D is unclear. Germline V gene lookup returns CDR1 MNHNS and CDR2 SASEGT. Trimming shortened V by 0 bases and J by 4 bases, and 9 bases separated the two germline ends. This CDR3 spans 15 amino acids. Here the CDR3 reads CASSEARYSTGELFF. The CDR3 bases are TGTGCCAGCAGTGAAGCAAGGTACAGCACCGGGGAGCTGTTTTTT.

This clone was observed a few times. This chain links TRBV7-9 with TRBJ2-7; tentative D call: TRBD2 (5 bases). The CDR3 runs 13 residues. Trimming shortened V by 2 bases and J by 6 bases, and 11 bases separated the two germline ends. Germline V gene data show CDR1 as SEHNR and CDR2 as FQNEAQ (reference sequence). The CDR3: CASSLTRVSEQYF. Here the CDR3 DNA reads TGTGCCAGCAGCTTAACGAGGGTCAGCGAGCAGTACTTC.

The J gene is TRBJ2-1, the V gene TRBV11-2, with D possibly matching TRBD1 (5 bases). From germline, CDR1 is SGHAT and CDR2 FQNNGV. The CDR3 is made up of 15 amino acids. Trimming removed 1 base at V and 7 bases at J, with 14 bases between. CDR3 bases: TGTGCCAGCAGCTTAGTGGTAGGGGCAAAGAATGAGCAGTTCTTC. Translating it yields CASSLVVGAKNEQFF.

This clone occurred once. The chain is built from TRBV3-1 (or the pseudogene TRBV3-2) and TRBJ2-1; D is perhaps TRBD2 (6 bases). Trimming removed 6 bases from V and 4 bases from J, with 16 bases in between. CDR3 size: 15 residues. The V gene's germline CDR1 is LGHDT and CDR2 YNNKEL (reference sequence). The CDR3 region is CASRRDSEGYNEQFF. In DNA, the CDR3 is TGTGCCAGCAGACGGGACTCTGAAGGATACAATGAGCAGTTCTTC.

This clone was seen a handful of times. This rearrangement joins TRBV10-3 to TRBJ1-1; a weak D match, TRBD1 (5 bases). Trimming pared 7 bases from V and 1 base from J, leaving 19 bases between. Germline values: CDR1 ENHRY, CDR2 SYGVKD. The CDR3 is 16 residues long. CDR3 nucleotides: TGTGCCATCACCCGGAGGGGTGAGGGTCAGAACACTGAAGCTTTCTTT. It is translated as CAITRRGEGQNTEAFF.